This T cell receptor beta chain was observed in a study of T-cell reconstitution after alpha-beta-depleted transplantation in children. This clonotype was observed many times. V was shortened by 3 bases and J by 3 bases, with 20 bases between the two germline ends. Germline loops: CDR1 GTSNPN, CDR2 SVGIG (reference sequence). The CDR3 is made up of 16 amino acids. Unique molecular identifiers were incorporated when the TCRbeta library was constructed. TCRdb recomputed calls from the PCR reads with MiXCR, one row per CDR3 protein. The table lists roughly 48,000 distinct CDR3 sequences, less than 6% of them singletons.

The sequence was obtained from a female patient between 2 and 15 years old who had a stem cell transplant for aplastic anemia, so the T cells may come from the graft donor. This specimen was PBMCs, mostly from graft donor cells, taken 60 days after TCRalphabeta/CD19-depleted stem cell transplant. The chain is built from TRBV30 and TRBJ1-1; D is ambiguous. CDR3 in amino acids: CAWRAPSGFWDTEAFF. CDR3 sequence (DNA): TGTGCCTGGAGAGCCCCCTCGGGCTTCTGGGACACTGAAGCTTTCTTT.